These T cell receptor beta chains were read from a single sample in a study of blood T cell repertoires in COVID-19. TCRdb's copy holds only in-frame clones and misses some; the assay was immunoSEQ multiplex PCR. Of approximately 200,000 clones listed, 87% were seen once; the top ten hold approximately 6.2%. What was sequenced was peripheral blood. Source of these receptors: a man aged 55 to 70 who had recovered from COVID-19. The conserved cysteine and the conserved F or W are not part of the CDR3 here. The order of the fields is J gene, V gene, CDR3 protein.

TRBJ2-2 | TRBV27 | ASSLVAVTGELF
TRBJ2-1 | TRBV7-8 | ASSLATGTLNNEQF
TRBJ2-1 | TRBV2 | ASSEGSGGGNEQF
TRBJ2-3 | TRBV30 | AWSVSRTSGTDTQY
TRBJ2-7 | TRBV5-1 | ASSRTQQGREQY
TRBJ2-1 | TRBV7-3 | ASSLIDNEQF
TRBJ2-7 | TRBV7-3 | ASSSGTGSEQY
TRBJ2-5 | TRBV19 | ASSILAGALQETQY
TRBJ1-5 | TRBV23-1 | ASSHKRTAYSNQPQH
TRBJ2-2 | TRBV5-1 | ASSLALTSGVMDTGELF
TRBJ2-3 | TRBV24-1 | ATVDSYTDTQY
TRBJ1-2 | TRBV21-1 | ASSKAGTGGNYGYT
TRBJ2-2 | TRBV2 | ASRVQGFSGELF
TRBJ1-4 | TRBV30 | AWSGKGLSNEKLF
TRBJ1-4 | TRBV6-5 | ASSYSINRRNEKLF
TRBJ2-5 | TRBV27 | ASRLGLAGNRETQY
TRBJ1-5 | TRBV11-2 | ASSLDREDNQPQH
TRBJ1-2 | TRBV7-2 | ASSPGNSGYGYT
TRBJ2-2 | TRBV19 | ASSKGQRYTGELF
TRBJ2-3 | TRBV24-1 | ATSDYRDRGSDTQY
TRBJ1-2 | TRBV5-1 | ASSLQGTGNGYT
TRBJ1-5 | TRBV5-1 | ASSLGPYSNQPQH
TRBJ1-3 | TRBV6-1 | ASSEWTRTVY
TRBJ2-7 | TRBV24-1 | ATSGSGSNEQY
TRBJ1-5 | TRBV28 | ASRSEVVARGQPQH
TRBJ2-3 | TRBV6-5 | ASRLGQGAGDTQY
TRBJ2-2 | TRBV29-1 | SVGKRTNTGELF
TRBJ2-3 | TRBV27 | ASSWTSGRLRLDTQY
TRBJ1-2 | TRBV7-2 | ASSRDRVDGYT
TRBJ1-2 | TRBV28 | ASSYPGQGAGYT
TRBJ2-5 | TRBV18 | ASSPRDRGPETQY
TRBJ1-1 | TRBV3-1/TRBV3-2 | ASSQGGDSNTEAF
TRBJ2-3 | TRBV7-2 | ASSFGRGLAASTDTQY
TRBJ2-6 | TRBV9 | ASSVHLDPGQGYGANVLT
TRBJ1-2 | TRBV5-1 | ASSLRGNYGYT
TRBJ1-2 | TRBV18 | ASSPDRGETNYGYT
TRBJ1-1 | TRBV10-3 | AIRGQGGTEAF
TRBJ2-5 | TRBV5-1 | ASSLGREETQY
TRBJ1-6 | TRBV6-5 | ASSYQGLNSPLH
TRBJ1-6 | TRBV9 | ASSVAGENSPLH
TRBJ2-3 | TRBV30 | AWSKPADTQY